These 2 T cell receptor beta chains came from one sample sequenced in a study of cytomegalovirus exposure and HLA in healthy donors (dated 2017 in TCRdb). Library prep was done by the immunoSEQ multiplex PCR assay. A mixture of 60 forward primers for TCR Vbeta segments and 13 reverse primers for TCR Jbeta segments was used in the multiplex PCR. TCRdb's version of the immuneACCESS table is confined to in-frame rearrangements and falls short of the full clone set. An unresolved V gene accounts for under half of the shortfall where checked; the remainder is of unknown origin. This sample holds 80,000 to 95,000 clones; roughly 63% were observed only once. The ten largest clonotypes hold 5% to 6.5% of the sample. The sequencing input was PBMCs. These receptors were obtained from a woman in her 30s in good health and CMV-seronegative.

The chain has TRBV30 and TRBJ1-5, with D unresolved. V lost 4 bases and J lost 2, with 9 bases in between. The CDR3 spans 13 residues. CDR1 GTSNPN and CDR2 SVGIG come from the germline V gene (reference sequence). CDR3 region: CAWTPTGNQPQHF. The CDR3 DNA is TGTGCCTGGACTCCGACTGGCAATCAGCCCCAGCATTTT.

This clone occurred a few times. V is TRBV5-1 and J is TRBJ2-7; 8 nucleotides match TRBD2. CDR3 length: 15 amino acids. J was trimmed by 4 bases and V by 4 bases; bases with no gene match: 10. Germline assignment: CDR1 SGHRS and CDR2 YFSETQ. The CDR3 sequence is CASSPSSGSFYEQYF. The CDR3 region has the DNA TGCGCCAGCAGCCCGTCTAGCGGGTCTTTTTACGAGCAGTACTTC.